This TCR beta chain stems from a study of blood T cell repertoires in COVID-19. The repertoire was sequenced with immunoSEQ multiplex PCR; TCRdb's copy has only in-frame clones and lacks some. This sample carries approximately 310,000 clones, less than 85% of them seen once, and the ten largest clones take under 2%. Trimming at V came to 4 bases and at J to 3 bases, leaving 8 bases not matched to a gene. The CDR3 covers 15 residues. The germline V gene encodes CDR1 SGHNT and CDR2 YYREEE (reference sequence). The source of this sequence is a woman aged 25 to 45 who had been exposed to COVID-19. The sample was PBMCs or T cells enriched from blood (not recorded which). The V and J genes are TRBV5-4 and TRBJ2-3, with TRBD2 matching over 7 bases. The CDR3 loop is CASSEAGESTDTQYF. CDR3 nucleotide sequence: TGTGCCAGCAGCGAGGCGGGGGAGTCTACAGATACGCAGTATTTT.